This is a list of T cell receptor beta chains from one sample in a study of shared clonotypes between healthy human individuals. The data were produced by immunoSEQ multiplex PCR, yet TCRdb's version contains in-frame clones alone and is incomplete. The data hold roughly 2.1 million clones, with around 93% observed a single time. The sample taken for sequencing was naive CD8+ T cells from PBMCs. The receptors were sampled from a man aged 18 to 30 in good health. Some clones in this sample may be carry-over from other donors' samples. The CDR3 runs from the conserved cysteine through the conserved F or W. Fields, in order: J gene, clone size, V gene, D gene, CDR3 protein, CDR3 DNA. The D gene is left open where the match is weak. For some rows the clone size is stated as once, few or many, or as a class when expanded; others skip it.

j_gene: TRBJ1-2; abundance: .; v_gene: TRBV28; d_gene: .; CDR3aa: CASSPPELGINYGYTF; CDR3nt: TGTGCCAGCAGTCCCCCCGAGTTGGGCATTAACTATGGCTACACCTTC
j_gene: TRBJ2-7; abundance: .; v_gene: TRBV10-1; d_gene: .; CDR3aa: CASSDDGYEQYF; CDR3nt: TGCGCCAGCAGTGATGATGGATACGAGCAGTACTTC
j_gene: TRBJ2-3; abundance: .; v_gene: TRBV5-6; d_gene: .; CDR3aa: CASSLEGDTQYF; CDR3nt: TGTGCCAGCAGCTTGGAGGGGGATACGCAGTATTTT
j_gene: TRBJ2-1; abundance: .; v_gene: TRBV25-1; d_gene: .; CDR3aa: CASSEHRVGGEQFF; CDR3nt: TGTGCCAGCAGTGAGCACAGGGTCGGAGGTGAGCAGTTCTTC
j_gene: TRBJ2-7; abundance: once; v_gene: TRBV27; d_gene: TRBD1; CDR3aa: CASSEPQGRIYLPYSYEQYF; CDR3nt: TGTGCCAGCAGCGAACCACAGGGGCGTATTTACCTCCCGTACTCGTACGAGCAGTACTTC
j_gene: TRBJ2-5; abundance: .; v_gene: TRBV2; d_gene: TRBD1; CDR3aa: CASSDPGQLQETQYF; CDR3nt: TGTGCCAGCAGCGATCCGGGACAGCTTCAAGAGACCCAGTACTTC
j_gene: TRBJ1-2; abundance: once; v_gene: TRBV5-1; d_gene: .; CDR3aa: CASSLAGSYYGYTF; CDR3nt: TGCGCCAGCAGCTTGGCCGGCAGTTACTATGGCTACACCTTC
j_gene: TRBJ2-1; abundance: .; v_gene: TRBV11-2; d_gene: TRBD2; CDR3aa: CASSLVVTSDGEQFF; CDR3nt: TGTGCCAGCAGCTTAGTTGTGACTAGCGATGGTGAGCAGTTCTTC
j_gene: TRBJ2-7; abundance: .; v_gene: TRBV2; d_gene: TRBD2; CDR3aa: CASFGGLAGITIHEQYF; CDR3nt: TGTGCCAGCTTCGGGGGACTAGCGGGAATAACAATCCACGAGCAGTACTTC
j_gene: TRBJ2-1; abundance: .; v_gene: TRBV7-2; d_gene: .; CDR3aa: CASSLIGSPSYNEQFF; CDR3nt: TGTGCCAGCAGCCTTATCGGTAGTCCTTCCTACAATGAGCAGTTCTTC
j_gene: TRBJ2-1; abundance: once; v_gene: TRBV7-3; d_gene: TRBD1; CDR3aa: CASSTRTGTTSEQFF; CDR3nt: TGTGCCAGCAGCACCCGGACAGGCACTACCTCTGAGCAGTTCTTC
j_gene: TRBJ2-7; abundance: .; v_gene: TRBV5-1; d_gene: TRBD1; CDR3aa: CASSLEGTGLFYEQYF; CDR3nt: TGCGCCAGCAGCTTGGAAGGGACAGGGCTTTTCTACGAGCAGTACTTC
j_gene: TRBJ1-3; abundance: .; v_gene: TRBV6-1; d_gene: .; CDR3aa: CASSEGRGNTIYF; CDR3nt: TGTGCCAGCAGTGAGGGACGGGGAAACACCATATATTTT
j_gene: TRBJ2-5; abundance: .; v_gene: TRBV19; d_gene: TRBD1; CDR3aa: CASSRQGTQETQYF; CDR3nt: TGTGCCAGTAGCAGACAGGGGACACAAGAGACCCAGTACTTC
j_gene: TRBJ2-7; abundance: .; v_gene: TRBV11-1; d_gene: TRBD1; CDR3aa: CASSTRQGSIYEQYF; CDR3nt: TGTGCCAGCAGCACCAGACAGGGTTCCATCTACGAGCAGTACTTC
j_gene: TRBJ2-3; abundance: .; v_gene: TRBV7-3; d_gene: TRBD2; CDR3aa: CASSQHLAGSTDTQYF; CDR3nt: TGTGCCAGCAGCCAACACCTAGCGGGTAGCACAGATACGCAGTATTTT
j_gene: TRBJ1-2; abundance: once; v_gene: TRBV27; d_gene: .; CDR3aa: CASSLLPRLYGYTF; CDR3nt: TGTGCCAGCAGTTTATTGCCCAGGCTCTATGGCTACACCTTC
j_gene: TRBJ2-3; abundance: .; v_gene: TRBV5-6; d_gene: TRBD2; CDR3aa: CASSWLAGGPFGTDTQYF; CDR3nt: TGTGCCAGCAGCTGGCTAGCGGGGGGGCCGTTTGGCACAGATACGCAGTATTTT
j_gene: TRBJ2-7; abundance: once; v_gene: TRBV7-9; d_gene: .; CDR3aa: CASSLAVNYEQYF; CDR3nt: TGTGCCAGCAGCTTAGCCGTTAACTACGAGCAGTACTTC
j_gene: TRBJ1-1; abundance: .; v_gene: TRBV7-2; d_gene: TRBD1; CDR3aa: CASSQGRDRGDGAEAFF; CDR3nt: TGTGCCAGCAGCCAAGGCCGGGACAGGGGGGATGGGGCTGAAGCTTTCTTT
j_gene: TRBJ1-2; abundance: .; v_gene: TRBV6-5; d_gene: .; CDR3aa: CASSYGGESYGYTF; CDR3nt: TGTGCCAGCAGTTACGGGGGCGAGTCATACGGCTACACCTTC
j_gene: TRBJ1-4; abundance: .; v_gene: TRBV2; d_gene: TRBD1; CDR3aa: CASSEKAGGGANEKLFF; CDR3nt: TGTGCCAGCAGTGAAAAGGCAGGGGGTGGTGCTAATGAAAAACTGTTTTTT
j_gene: TRBJ1-3; abundance: .; v_gene: TRBV4-2; d_gene: TRBD1; CDR3aa: CASSQDFEGAVGNTIYF; CDR3nt: TGTGCCAGCAGCCAAGATTTCGAGGGGGCTGTTGGAAACACCATATATTTT
j_gene: TRBJ2-2; abundance: .; v_gene: TRBV11-2; d_gene: TRBD2; CDR3aa: CASSSAGGPAGELFF; CDR3nt: TGTGCCAGCAGCTCCGCGGGAGGGCCGGCCGGGGAGCTGTTTTTT
j_gene: TRBJ2-5; abundance: .; v_gene: TRBV19; d_gene: .; CDR3aa: CASSRGQNQETQYF; CDR3nt: TGTGCCAGTAGTAGAGGACAGAACCAAGAGACCCAGTACTTC
j_gene: TRBJ2-7; abundance: .; v_gene: TRBV10-3; d_gene: TRBD1; CDR3aa: CAISESGQGSEQYF; CDR3nt: TGTGCCATCAGTGAGTCAGGACAGGGGTCCGAGCAGTACTTC
j_gene: TRBJ1-2; abundance: .; v_gene: TRBV16; d_gene: .; CDR3aa: CASSGPRRGTF; CDR3nt: TGTGCCAGCAGCGGGCCAAGGCGTGGCACCTTC
j_gene: TRBJ2-2; abundance: .; v_gene: TRBV5-1; d_gene: .; CDR3aa: CASRHTRDGSPGELFF; CDR3nt: TGCGCCAGCAGGCACACCAGGGACGGTTCCCCCGGGGAGCTGTTTTTT
j_gene: TRBJ1-5; abundance: .; v_gene: TRBV4-1; d_gene: .; CDR3aa: CASSPPRDQPQHF; CDR3nt: TGCGCCAGCAGCCCCCCCCGGGATCAGCCCCAGCATTTT
j_gene: TRBJ2-7; abundance: .; v_gene: TRBV10-3; d_gene: TRBD1; CDR3aa: CAIMDRGEYEQYF; CDR3nt: TGTGCCATCATGGACAGGGGAGAGTACGAGCAGTACTTC
j_gene: TRBJ1-2; abundance: .; v_gene: TRBV9; d_gene: .; CDR3aa: CASSVEGKRYGYTF; CDR3nt: TGTGCCAGCAGCGTAGAAGGGAAGAGGTATGGCTACACCTTC
j_gene: TRBJ2-7; abundance: .; v_gene: TRBV28; d_gene: .; CDR3aa: CASIQDEQVSYEQYF; CDR3nt: TGTGCCAGCATTCAAGACGAACAGGTTTCCTACGAGCAGTACTTC
j_gene: TRBJ1-2; abundance: .; v_gene: TRBV6-4; d_gene: TRBD1; CDR3aa: CASSDGDRGFYGYTF; CDR3nt: TGTGCCAGCAGTGACGGGGACAGGGGGTTCTATGGCTACACCTTC
j_gene: TRBJ1-1; abundance: .; v_gene: TRBV7-9; d_gene: TRBD1; CDR3aa: CASSPTTDRAWYHTEAFF; CDR3nt: TGTGCCAGCAGCCCAACAACCGACAGGGCATGGTATCACACTGAAGCTTTCTTT
j_gene: TRBJ2-7; abundance: .; v_gene: TRBV28; d_gene: .; CDR3aa: CASSLRGGYSYEQYF; CDR3nt: TGTGCCAGCAGTTTACGTGGGGGCTACTCCTACGAGCAGTACTTC
j_gene: TRBJ2-5; abundance: .; v_gene: TRBV2; d_gene: .; CDR3aa: CASSVTRRESETQYF; CDR3nt: TGTGCCAGCAGTGTTACGAGAAGGGAGTCAGAGACCCAGTACTTC
j_gene: TRBJ2-7; abundance: .; v_gene: TRBV7-6; d_gene: TRBD1; CDR3aa: CASSLNPGQLNSYEQYF; CDR3nt: TGTGCCAGCAGCTTGAATCCGGGACAGCTAAATTCCTACGAGCAGTACTTC
j_gene: TRBJ2-7; abundance: once; v_gene: TRBV5-6; d_gene: TRBD1; CDR3aa: CASSLGTGVYYEQYF; CDR3nt: TGTGCCAGCAGCTTGGGGACAGGGGTCTACTACGAGCAGTACTTC
j_gene: TRBJ1-1; abundance: .; v_gene: TRBV29-1; d_gene: .; CDR3aa: CSVDENTEAFF; CDR3nt: TGCAGCGTTGACGAGAACACTGAAGCTTTCTTT